Following are 26 T cell receptor beta chains from one sample sequenced in a study of T cell responses to AZD1222 COVID-19 vaccine. Measured with immunoSEQ multiplex PCR; TCRdb has only the in-frame clones, and not every one. The data contain over 120,000 clones, about nine tenths of them seen just once; the ten biggest clones take up approximately 4.7%. Sequencing was performed on peripheral blood, taken on day 0 of AZD1222 vaccination. These receptor sequences come from an adult in good health.

V and J are TRBV14 and TRBJ1-5; D uncertain. Germline V gene sequence: CDR1 SGHDN, CDR2 FVKESK. The ends were cut back, 2 bases at V and 1 base at J, with 3 bases in the middle. The CDR3 runs 13 residues. The CDR3 region is CASSQSSNQPQHF. As DNA, the CDR3 is TGTGCCAGCAGCCAATCCAGCAATCAGCCCCAGCATTTT.

The rearrangement links TRBV14 to TRBJ1-1; the D is unclear. In germline, CDR1 is SGHDN, CDR2 FVKESK. Trimming left V 1 base short and J 0 bases short, with 9 bases between. The CDR3 contains 15 residues. The CDR3 coding sequence is TGTGCCAGCAGCCAAGTTAAAGCCATGAACACTGAAGCTTTCTTT. It yields the protein CASSQVKAMNTEAFF.

This clone came up a few times. This chain connects TRBV5-6 to TRBJ1-2; no reliable D call. The CDR3 consists of 14 residues. Germline loops: CDR1 SGHDT, CDR2 YYEEEE. V lost 1 base and J lost 5, with 12 bases in between. DNA of the CDR3: TGTGCCAGCAGCTTGATCAGCGAACGATATGGCTACACCTTC. It specifies CASSLISERYGYTF.

Here the CDR3 DNA reads TGTGCCAGCAGTTATCCGGGACTAGGCTACGAGCAGTACTTC. Translating gives CASSYPGLGYEQYF. The genes are TRBV6-2 or TRBV6-3 and TRBJ2-7; 8 bases are shared with TRBD2. V lost 3 bases and J lost 3; bases outside the gene matches: 4. Germline values: CDR1 MNHEY, CDR2 SVGEGT. CDR3 length: 14 residues.

The V and J genes are TRBV5-1 and TRBJ1-1; no clear D. CDR3 length: 13 amino acids. Looked up from germline, CDR1 is SGHRS and CDR2 is YFSETQ. V gave up 5 bases and J gave up 4 bases, with 12 bases separating them. The DNA for the CDR3 is TGCGCCAGCAGTGGGGAGGGTTTCACTGAAGCTTTCTTT. This encodes CASSGEGFTEAFF.

The V and J genes are TRBV11-2 and TRBJ1-1, with D hard to call. This CDR3 spans 13 amino acids. V lost 5 bases, J lost 4 bases, and 11 bases lay in between. Germline CDR1 SGHAT, CDR2 FQNNGV. The CDR3 nucleotides read TGTGCCAGCAGCCCTTGGGAGGTCACTGAAGCTTTCTTT. It translates to CASSPWEVTEAFF.

CDR3 sequence: CASRQSNQPQHF. DNA for the CDR3: TGTGCCAGCCGACAGAGCAATCAGCCCCAGCATTTT. This chain links TRBV28 with TRBJ1-5; tentatively, D is TRBD1 (5 bases). The CDR3 has 12 amino acids. Trimming took off 8 bases at V and 1 base at J, with 6 bases between the two ends. The germline V gene encodes CDR1 MDHEN and CDR2 SYDVKM.

The gene calls are TRBV11-2 and TRBJ2-2; TRBD1 agrees at 9 bases. This CDR3 has 15 residues. CDR1 and CDR2 (germline): SGHAT, FQNNGV. V shed 5 bases and J 8 bases; nucleotides not matched to a gene: 9. The DNA of the CDR3 is TGTGCCAGCAGCGTAGTGAGGGACAGGGCTGGGGAGCTGTTTTTT. This gives the protein CASSVVRDRAGELFF.

CDR3 amino acids: CASSKGQGHYGYTF. The DNA of the CDR3 is TGTGCCAGCAGCAAGGGACAGGGGCACTATGGCTACACCTTC. The genes are TRBV11-2 and TRBJ1-2; TRBD1 matches at 10 bases. The V and J ends lost 5 bases and 3 bases, in that order; junction bases with no gene match: 3. In germline, CDR1 is SGHAT, CDR2 FQNNGV. This CDR3 has 14 amino acids.

J is TRBJ1-5 and V is TRBV6-6; D may be TRBD1 (6 bases). Germline-derived CDR1 and CDR2 are MNHNY and SVGAGI (reference sequence). The ends were cut back, 7 bases at V and 3 bases at J, with 16 bases in the middle. This CDR3 contains 15 residues. The CDR3 coding sequence is TGTGCCAGCACCGACGGACAGACCTACAATCAGCCCCAGCATTTT. Residues: CASTDGQTYNQPQHF.

V usage is TRBV7-9 and J usage is TRBJ2-1; a weak D match, TRBD1 (5 bases). The germline V gene has CDR1 SEHNR and CDR2 FQNEAQ (reference sequence). CDR3 length equals 18 residues. V was shortened by 5 bases and J by 3 bases, with 23 bases between the two germline ends. The CDR3 region is CASSPPRGNRNLYNEQFF. The CDR3, as DNA: TGTGCCAGCAGCCCCCCACGTGGTAACAGGAATCTCTACAATGAGCAGTTCTTC. Based on the CDR3 plus reference TRBV7-9 and TRBJ2-1, the full variable domain is DTGVSQNPRHKITKRGQNVTFRCDPISEHNRLYWYRQTLGQGPEFLTYFQNEAQLEKSRLLSDRFSAERPKGSFSTLEIQRTEQGDSAMYLCASSPPRGNRNLYNEQFFGPGTRLTVL.

The CDR3 spells CASRRPGQINSPLHF. In DNA form, the CDR3 reads TGTGCCAGCAGACGCCCGGGACAGATTAATTCACCCCTCCACTTT. V is TRBV6-5 and J is TRBJ1-6, with 7 bases fitting TRBD1. Germline CDR1 and CDR2: MNHEY and SVGAGI. J was trimmed by 6 bases and V by 6 bases; bases with no gene match: 8. The length of the CDR3 is 15 residues.

This clone was counted a single time. The chain is built from TRBV4-1 and TRBJ2-7, with a weak D call TRBD2 (6 bases). The length of the CDR3 is 15 residues. V lost 0 bases, J lost 1 base, and 10 bases lay in between. Per germline, CDR1 MGHRA and CDR2 YSYEKL. CDR3 region: CASSQDRAGSYEQYF. For the CDR3, the DNA is TGCGCCAGCAGCCAAGATAGGGCGGGATCCTACGAGCAGTACTTC.

The chain uses TRBV5-5 and TRBJ2-4; TRBD2 is a possible D gene (6 bases). Looked up from germline, CDR1 is SGHKS and CDR2 is YYEKEE (reference sequence). Trimming shortened V by 7 bases and J by 1 base, and 12 bases separated the two germline ends. The CDR3 extends over 14 amino acids. The CDR3 protein is CASRAGGAKNIQYF. For the CDR3, the DNA is TGTGCCAGCCGAGCGGGTGGCGCCAAAAACATTCAGTACTTC.

The gene calls are TRBV7-2 and TRBJ2-7, with 7 bases matching TRBD1. J gave up 1 base and V 5 bases, and 5 bases lay outside the gene matches. The CDR3 totals 14 residues. CDR1 is SGHTA, CDR2 FQGNSA, per germline. CDR3: CASSDRDRSYEQYF. The CDR3 nucleotides are TGTGCCAGCAGCGACCGGGACAGATCCTACGAGCAGTACTTC. Full variable domain (missing parts from reference TRBV7-2 and TRBJ2-7): GAGVSQSPSNKVTEKGKDVELRCDPISGHTALYWYRQSLGQGLEFLIYFQGNSAPDKSGLPSDRFSAERTGGSVSTLTIQRTQQEDSAVYLCASSDRDRSYEQYFGPGTRLTVT.

The rearrangement joins TRBV6-1 to TRBJ1-3, with D unresolved. V gave up 2 bases and J gave up 4 bases, with 12 bases separating them. Germline V CDR1 and CDR2: MNHNS, SASEGT. This CDR3 region has 15 residues. This CDR3 reads CASSESRVGGNTIYF. CDR3 coding DNA: TGTGCCAGCAGTGAAAGCCGGGTTGGCGGAAACACCATATATTTT.

The chain uses TRBV2 and TRBJ1-4, with D perhaps TRBD1 (5 bases). The CDR3 totals 15 residues. V was shortened by 3 bases and J by 2 bases, with 10 bases between the two germline ends. Germline V gives CDR1 SNHLY, CDR2 FYNNEI. The CDR3 region is CASSDRRGTNEKLFF. Here the CDR3 DNA reads TGTGCCAGCAGTGATAGGAGGGGCACTAATGAAAAACTGTTTTTT.

This chain joins TRBV7-9 and TRBJ1-5; 7 positions agree with TRBD1. This CDR3 comprises 15 residues. V shed 5 bases and J 4 bases; nucleotides not matched to a gene: 8. Germline CDR1 and CDR2: SEHNR and FQNEAQ (reference sequence). CDR3 amino acids: CASSPPGGGNQPQHF. DNA of the CDR3: TGTGCCAGCAGCCCTCCAGGGGGGGGAAATCAGCCCCAGCATTTT.

The chain has TRBV28 and TRBJ1-1; D remains ambiguous. Trimming cost V 4 bases and J 0 bases, with 12 bases left between them. Germline V gene data show CDR1 as MDHEN and CDR2 as SYDVKM. The CDR3 totals 15 residues. The CDR3 nucleotides read TGTGCCAGCAGTTCCAGTTTGGGTATGAACACTGAAGCTTTCTTT. Encoded protein: CASSSSLGMNTEAFF.

The chain carries TRBV4-1 and TRBJ2-3; D is perhaps TRBD2 (6 bases). V shed 0 bases and J shed 7 bases, with 17 bases lying between them. The germline gives CDR1 MGHRA, CDR2 YSYEKL. The CDR3 totals 16 residues. The CDR3 is CASSQEYGRGEYTQYF. DNA for the CDR3: TGCGCCAGCAGCCAAGAATACGGACGCGGGGAGTATACGCAGTATTTT.

This chain joins TRBV7-2 and TRBJ2-1, with 11 positions matching TRBD2. This CDR3 has 15 residues. CDR1 is SGHTA, CDR2 FQGNSA, per germline. The V and J ends lost 1 base and 10 bases, in that order; junction bases with no gene match: 6. The CDR3 region has the DNA TGTGCCAGCAGCTTAGGACTAGCGGGGACCGGGGAGCAGTTCTTC. It yields the protein CASSLGLAGTGEQFF. Full variable domain (remainder filled in from reference TRBV7-2 and TRBJ2-1): GAGVSQSPSNKVTEKGKDVELRCDPISGHTALYWYRQSLGQGLEFLIYFQGNSAPDKSGLPSDRFSAERTGGSVSTLTIQRTQQEDSAVYLCASSLGLAGTGEQFFGPGTRLTVL.

This chain uses TRBV5-8 with TRBJ2-2; 7 nucleotides align to TRBD1. This CDR3 has 16 residues. Trimming at V came to 3 bases and at J to 2 bases, leaving 7 bases not matched to a gene. Germline CDR1 reads SGHTS; CDR2 reads YDEGEE. CDR3 protein: CASSYNRGLNTGELFF. The CDR3 DNA follows: TGTGCCAGCAGCTACAACAGGGGATTAAACACCGGGGAGCTGTTTTTT.

The CDR3 reads CASSESGRPGEKLFF. The CDR3 nucleotides read TGTGCCAGCAGTGAAAGCGGGCGCCCGGGGGAAAAACTGTTTTTT. This rearrangement joins TRBV6-1 to TRBJ1-4; unclear D gene. Between the trimmed V and J ends, which lost 2 bases and 8 bases, there was a span of 15 bases. The germline gives CDR1 MNHNS, CDR2 SASEGT. The CDR3 runs 15 residues.

The V gene is TRBV5-8, the J gene TRBJ2-2; the D gene could be TRBD1 or TRBD2 (6 bases each). This CDR3 spans 16 amino acids. Trimming took 4 bases from V and 5 from J, leaving 18 bases between them. Germline CDR1 and CDR2: SGHTS and YDEGEE. CDR3: CASSPQWGASTGELFF. In DNA form, the CDR3 reads TGTGCCAGCAGCCCCCAGTGGGGGGCGAGTACCGGGGAGCTGTTTTTT.

The genes are TRBV28 and TRBJ1-5; D perhaps matches TRBD1 (6 bases). The CDR3 contains 13 residues. With 8 bases removed from V and 5 bases from J, the gap between germline ends came to 13 bases. Germline CDR1 reads MDHEN; CDR2 reads SYDVKM. The CDR3, as DNA: TGTGCCAGCCGGGGGGCCGGTGATCAGCCCCAGCATTTT. Encoded protein: CASRGAGDQPQHF.

This sequence joins TRBV10-3 and TRBJ2-3, with 11 nucleotides matching TRBD2. Germline V lookup: CDR1 ENHRY, CDR2 SYGVKD. This CDR3 spans 16 amino acids. After removal of 4 bases from V and 3 bases from J, the junction contained 6 bases not matched to a gene. DNA of the CDR3: TGTGCCATCAGTGGAACTAGCGGGAGAGGTACAGATACGCAGTATTTT. Residues: CAISGTSGRGTDTQYF.